This TCR beta chain emerged from a study of T cells after yellow fever vaccination. Study details: For low cell numbers, libraries were made with SMART-Seq v4 Ultra Low Input.

Template switching with 5'RACE generated the TCR cDNA and added a universal primer site and UMIs. TCRdb reanalysed the 5' RACE reads using MiXCR and keeps one entry per CDR3 protein. Of around 500,000 distinct CDR3 sequences listed, 21% are singletons. Regarding this clonotype: The target antigen is unknown.

Findings of the study overall: There was a small share of clonotypes that showed up in both the CD4 and CD8 compartments.

The CDR3 has 16 residues. The V and J ends lost 3 bases and 2 bases, in that order; junction bases with no gene match: 7. Germline CDR1 is LNHNV and CDR2 is YYDKDF (reference sequence). The TCR originated in a man in his late teens or twenties who received the YFV17D yellow fever vaccine. This specimen was PBMCs, taken about 21 days after the first yellow fever vaccination. The V call is TRBV15, the J call TRBJ2-1, with 7 bases aligning to TRBD2. The CDR3 DNA sequence: TGTGCCACCAGCAGCGCACGGGGGGTCACCTACAATGAGCAGTTCTTC. Translating it yields CATSSARGVTYNEQFF.